This entry describes one TCR beta chain. The antigen remains unidentified. The data were obtained in a study of T cell repertoires in cytomegalovirus infection. Broader study findings: The cumulative frequency of public TCR beta families identified carriers of CMV plus the relevant HLA. The ex vivo response was dominated by HLA-C-restricted CMV-specific TCR beta clonotypes.

A single record per CDR3 protein comes from TCRdb applying MiXCR to the reads. This table holds roughly 250,000 distinct CDR3 sequences, approximately 22% found once. Deletions cut 2 bases from V and 6 bases from J, with 22 bases between. CDR3 length: 16 residues. CDR1 is DFQATT and CDR2 is SNEGSKA in the germline V gene (reference sequence). The specimen sequenced was CD8+ T cells from PBMCs. The rearrangement uses TRBV20-1 and TRBJ1-1; weak D call: TRBD1 (5 bases). This TCR derives from a human donor in good health (CMV status not recorded). Some clones in this sample may be carry-over from other donors' samples. CDR3 nucleotides: TGCAGTGCTAGACACAGAGTTGGGACCGCCCTACCTGAAGCTTTCTTT. It codes for CSARHRVGTALPEAFF.